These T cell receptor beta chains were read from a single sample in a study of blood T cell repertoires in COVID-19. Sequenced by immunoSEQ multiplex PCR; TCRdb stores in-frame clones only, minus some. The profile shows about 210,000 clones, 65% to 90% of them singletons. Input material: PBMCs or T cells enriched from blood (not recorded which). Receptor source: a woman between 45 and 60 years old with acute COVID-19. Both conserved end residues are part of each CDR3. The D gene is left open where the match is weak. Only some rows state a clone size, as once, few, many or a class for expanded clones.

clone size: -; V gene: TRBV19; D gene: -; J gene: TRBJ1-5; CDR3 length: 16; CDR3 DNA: TGTGCCAGTAGTAGGCAGGGTAATTTGGGCAATCAGCCCCAGCATTTT; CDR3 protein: CASSRQGNLGNQPQHF
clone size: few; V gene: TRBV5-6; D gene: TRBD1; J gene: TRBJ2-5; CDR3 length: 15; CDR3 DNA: TGTGCCAGCAGCTTGAGGACAGGGGTCCGAGAGACCCAGTACTTC; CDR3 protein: CASSLRTGVRETQYF
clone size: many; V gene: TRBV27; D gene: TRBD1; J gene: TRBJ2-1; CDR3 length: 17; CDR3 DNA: TGTGCCAGCAGTTTAATTGCAGGGGGTGGCTTAAACAATGAGCAGTTCTTC; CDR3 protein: CASSLIAGGGLNNEQFF
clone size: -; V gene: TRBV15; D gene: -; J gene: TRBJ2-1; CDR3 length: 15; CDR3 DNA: TGTGCCGCCAGCCCTCGCGGGGCCTCCTACAATGAGCAGTTCTTC; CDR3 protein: CAASPRGASYNEQFF
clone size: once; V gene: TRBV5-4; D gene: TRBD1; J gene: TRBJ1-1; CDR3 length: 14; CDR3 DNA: TGTGCCAGCAGCCGCGGACAGGGAGGCACTGAAGCTTTCTTT; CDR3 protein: CASSRGQGGTEAFF
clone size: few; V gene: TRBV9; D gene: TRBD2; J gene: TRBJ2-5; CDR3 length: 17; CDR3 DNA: TGTGCCAGCAGCGTAGAAGGTAGCGGGAGAATGGGAGAGACCCAGTACTTC; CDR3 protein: CASSVEGSGRMGETQYF
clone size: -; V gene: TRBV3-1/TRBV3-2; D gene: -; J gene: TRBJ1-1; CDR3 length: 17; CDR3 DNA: TGTGCCAGCAGCCCCTTGCCCCCCATAGGGGGTGTCACTGAAGCTTTCTTT; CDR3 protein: CASSPLPPIGGVTEAFF
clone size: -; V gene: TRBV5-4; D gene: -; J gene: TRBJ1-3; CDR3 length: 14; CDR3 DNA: TGTGCCAGCAGCTCACAGGGAGCTGGAAACACCATATATTTT; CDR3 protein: CASSSQGAGNTIYF
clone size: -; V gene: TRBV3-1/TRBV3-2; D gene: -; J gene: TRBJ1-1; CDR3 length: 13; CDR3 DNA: TGTGCCAGCAGCCTCGGCGGGAACACTGAAGCTTTCTTT; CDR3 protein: CASSLGGNTEAFF
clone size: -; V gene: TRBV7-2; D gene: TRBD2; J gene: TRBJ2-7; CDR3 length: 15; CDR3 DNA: TGTGCCAGCAGCGCAGCTAGCGGGGTCTCCTACGAGCAGTACTTC; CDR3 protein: CASSAASGVSYEQYF
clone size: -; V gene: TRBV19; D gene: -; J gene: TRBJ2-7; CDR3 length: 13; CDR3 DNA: TGTGCCAGTAGGCGCGGGGTAGGAGGCGAGCAGTACTTC; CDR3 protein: CASRRGVGGEQYF
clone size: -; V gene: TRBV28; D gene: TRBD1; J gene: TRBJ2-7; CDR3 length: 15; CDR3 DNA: TGTGCCAGCAGTCTCACGGGGACAGCCTCCTACGAGCAGTACTTC; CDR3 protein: CASSLTGTASYEQYF
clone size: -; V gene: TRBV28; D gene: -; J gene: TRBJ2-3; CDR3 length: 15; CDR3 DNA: TGTGCCAGCAGTTTAATAAGCGCCAGCACAGATACGCAGTATTTT; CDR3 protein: CASSLISASTDTQYF
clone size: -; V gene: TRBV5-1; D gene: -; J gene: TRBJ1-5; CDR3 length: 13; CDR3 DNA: TGCGCCAGCCGACGGGAAAGCAATCAGCCCCAGCATTTT; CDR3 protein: CASRRESNQPQHF
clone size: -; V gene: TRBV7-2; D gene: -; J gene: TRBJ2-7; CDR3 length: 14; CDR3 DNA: TGTGCCAGCAGTTCCCGGAGTGGGTCGTGGGAGCAGTACTTC; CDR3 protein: CASSSRSGSWEQYF
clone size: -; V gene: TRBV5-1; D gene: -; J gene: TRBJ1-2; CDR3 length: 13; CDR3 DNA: TGCGCCAGCAGCTTGTCTACGAGATGGGGCTACACCTTC; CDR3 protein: CASSLSTRWGYTF
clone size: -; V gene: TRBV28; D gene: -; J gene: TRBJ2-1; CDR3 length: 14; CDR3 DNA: TGTGCCAGCACCGAAACTGGGCAAAACAATGAGCAGTTCTTC; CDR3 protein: CASTETGQNNEQFF